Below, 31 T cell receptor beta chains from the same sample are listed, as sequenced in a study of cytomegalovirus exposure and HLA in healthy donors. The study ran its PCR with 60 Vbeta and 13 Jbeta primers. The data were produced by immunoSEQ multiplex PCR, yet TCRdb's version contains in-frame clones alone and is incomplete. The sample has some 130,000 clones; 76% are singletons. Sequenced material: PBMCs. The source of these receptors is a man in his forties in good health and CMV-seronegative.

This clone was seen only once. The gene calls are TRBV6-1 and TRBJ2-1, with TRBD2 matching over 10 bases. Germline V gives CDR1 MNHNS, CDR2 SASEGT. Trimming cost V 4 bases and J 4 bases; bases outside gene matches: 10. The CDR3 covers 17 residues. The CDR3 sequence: CASSGGLAAINYNEQFF. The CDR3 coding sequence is TGTGCCAGCAGTGGTGGACTAGCGGCGATTAATTACAATGAGCAGTTCTTC.

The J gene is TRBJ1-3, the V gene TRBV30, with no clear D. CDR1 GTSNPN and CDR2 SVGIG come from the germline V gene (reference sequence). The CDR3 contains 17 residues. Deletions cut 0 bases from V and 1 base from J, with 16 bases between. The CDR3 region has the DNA TGTGCCTGGAGTGTTCCGGTGAAGGGAGGGTCTGGAAACACCATATATTTT. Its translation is CAWSVPVKGGSGNTIYF.

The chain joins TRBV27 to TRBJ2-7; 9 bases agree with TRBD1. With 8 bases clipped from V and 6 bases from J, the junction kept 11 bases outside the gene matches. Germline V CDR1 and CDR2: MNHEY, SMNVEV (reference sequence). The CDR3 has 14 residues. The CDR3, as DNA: TGTGCCAGCGGTTCAGCCGGGACAGGGTCCGAGCAGTACTTC. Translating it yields CASGSAGTGSEQYF.

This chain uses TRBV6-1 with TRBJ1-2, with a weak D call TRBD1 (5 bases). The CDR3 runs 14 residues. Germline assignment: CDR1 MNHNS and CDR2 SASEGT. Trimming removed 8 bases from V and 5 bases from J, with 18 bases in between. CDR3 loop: CASQTKGRFYGYTF. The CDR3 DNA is TGTGCCAGCCAAACCAAGGGGCGCTTTTATGGCTACACCTTC.

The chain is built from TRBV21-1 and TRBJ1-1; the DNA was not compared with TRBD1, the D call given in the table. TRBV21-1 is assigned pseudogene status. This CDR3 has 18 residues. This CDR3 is CASSKLGQGGPPITEAFF. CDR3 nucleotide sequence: TGTGCCAGCAGCAAATTAGGACAGGGGGGTCCCCCCATCACTGAAGCTTTCTTT.

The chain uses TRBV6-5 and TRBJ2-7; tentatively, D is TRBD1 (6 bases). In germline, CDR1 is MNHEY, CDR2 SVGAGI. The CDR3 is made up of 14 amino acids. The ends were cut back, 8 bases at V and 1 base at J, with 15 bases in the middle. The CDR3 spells CASRLRDTSYEQYF. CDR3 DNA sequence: TGTGCCAGCCGCCTCCGGGACACTTCCTACGAGCAGTACTTC.

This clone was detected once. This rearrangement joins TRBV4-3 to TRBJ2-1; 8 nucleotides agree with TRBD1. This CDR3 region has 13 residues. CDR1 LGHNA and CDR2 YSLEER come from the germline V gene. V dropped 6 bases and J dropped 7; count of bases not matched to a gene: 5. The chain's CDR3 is CASSQGARNEQFF. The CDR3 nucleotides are TGCGCCAGCAGTCAGGGGGCGCGAAATGAGCAGTTCTTC.

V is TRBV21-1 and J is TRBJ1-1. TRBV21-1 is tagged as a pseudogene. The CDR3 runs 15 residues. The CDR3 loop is CASSKVTQSNTEAFF. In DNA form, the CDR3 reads TGTGCCAGCAGCAAAGTTACTCAATCCAACACTGAAGCTTTCTTT.

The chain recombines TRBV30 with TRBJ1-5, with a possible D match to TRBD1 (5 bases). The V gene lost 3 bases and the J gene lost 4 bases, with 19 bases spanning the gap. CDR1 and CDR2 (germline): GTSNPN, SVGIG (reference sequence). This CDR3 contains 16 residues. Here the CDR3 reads CAWSTPTGLYNQPQHF. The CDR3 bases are TGTGCCTGGAGCACCCCCACAGGCCTCTATAATCAGCCCCAGCATTTT.

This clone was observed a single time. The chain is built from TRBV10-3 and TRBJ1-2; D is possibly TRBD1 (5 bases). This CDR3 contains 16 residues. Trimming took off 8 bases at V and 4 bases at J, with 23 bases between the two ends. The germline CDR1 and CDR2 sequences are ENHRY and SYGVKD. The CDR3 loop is CAILPGGPGLPYGYTF. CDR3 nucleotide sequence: TGTGCCATCCTCCCGGGGGGTCCAGGGCTCCCCTATGGCTACACCTTC.

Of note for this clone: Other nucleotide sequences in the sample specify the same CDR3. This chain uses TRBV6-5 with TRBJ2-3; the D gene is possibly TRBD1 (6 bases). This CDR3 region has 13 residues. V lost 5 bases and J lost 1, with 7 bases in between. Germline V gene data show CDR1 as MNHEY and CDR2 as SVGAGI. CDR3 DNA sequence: TGTGCCAGCAGTCACAGGGGCACAGATACGCAGTATTTT. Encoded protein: CASSHRGTDTQYF.

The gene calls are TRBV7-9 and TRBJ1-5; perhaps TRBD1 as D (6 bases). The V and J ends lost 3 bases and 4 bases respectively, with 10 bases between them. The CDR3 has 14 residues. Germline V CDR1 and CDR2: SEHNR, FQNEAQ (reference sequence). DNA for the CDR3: TGTGCCAGCAGCTTCGGACAGAAAAATCAGCCCCAGCATTTT. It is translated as CASSFGQKNQPQHF.

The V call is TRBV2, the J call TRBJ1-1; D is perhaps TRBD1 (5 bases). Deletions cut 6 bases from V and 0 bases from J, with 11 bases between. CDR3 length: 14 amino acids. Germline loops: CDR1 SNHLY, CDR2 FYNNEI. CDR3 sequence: CASSLTEMNTEAFF. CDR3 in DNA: TGTGCCAGCAGCCTGACAGAGATGAACACTGAAGCTTTCTTT.

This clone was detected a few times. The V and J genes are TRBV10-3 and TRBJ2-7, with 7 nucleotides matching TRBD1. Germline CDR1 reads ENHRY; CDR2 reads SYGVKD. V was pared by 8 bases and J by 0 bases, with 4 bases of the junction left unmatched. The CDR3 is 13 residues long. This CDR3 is CAIRQGDSYEQYF. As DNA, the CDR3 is TGTGCCATCCGACAGGGAGACTCCTACGAGCAGTACTTC.

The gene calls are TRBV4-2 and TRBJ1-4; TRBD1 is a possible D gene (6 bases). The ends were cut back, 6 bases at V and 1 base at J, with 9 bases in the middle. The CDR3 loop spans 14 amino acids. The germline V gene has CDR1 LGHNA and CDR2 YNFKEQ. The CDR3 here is CASREQGTNEKLFF. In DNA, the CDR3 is TGTGCCAGCAGGGAACAGGGAACTAATGAAAAACTGTTTTTT.

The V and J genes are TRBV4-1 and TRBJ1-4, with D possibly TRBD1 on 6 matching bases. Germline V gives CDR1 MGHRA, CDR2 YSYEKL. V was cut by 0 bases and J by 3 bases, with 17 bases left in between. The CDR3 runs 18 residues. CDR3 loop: CASSQDKGGSSANEKLFF. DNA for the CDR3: TGCGCCAGCAGCCAAGATAAGGGGGGGTCCTCGGCTAATGAAAAACTGTTTTTT.

The CDR3 bases are TGCGCCAGCATTGACCTTTGGGCACGAGCGGCGCAGTATTTT. This sequence encodes CASIDLWARAAQYF. The chain uses TRBV10-2 and TRBJ2-3; a weak D match, TRBD2 (5 bases). CDR1 and CDR2 (germline): WSHSY, SAAADI. V was shortened by 7 bases and J by 10 bases, with 21 bases between the two germline ends. This CDR3 region has 14 residues.

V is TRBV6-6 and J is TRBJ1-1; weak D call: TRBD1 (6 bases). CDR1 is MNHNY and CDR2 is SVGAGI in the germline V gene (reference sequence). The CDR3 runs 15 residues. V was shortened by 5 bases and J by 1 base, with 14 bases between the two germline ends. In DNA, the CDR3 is TGTGCCAGCAGTCCCCATCCGACAGGGAACACTGAAGCTTTCTTT. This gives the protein CASSPHPTGNTEAFF.

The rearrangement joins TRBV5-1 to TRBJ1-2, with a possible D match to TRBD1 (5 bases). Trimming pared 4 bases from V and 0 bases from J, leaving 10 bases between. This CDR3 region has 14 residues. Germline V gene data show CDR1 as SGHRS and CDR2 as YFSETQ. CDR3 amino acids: CASSLDSTNYGYTF. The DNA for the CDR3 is TGCGCCAGCAGCCTTGACAGCACTAACTATGGCTACACCTTC. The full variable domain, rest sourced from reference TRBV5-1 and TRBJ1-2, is KAGVTQTPRYLIKTRGQQVTLSCSPISGHRSVSWYQQTPGQGLQFLFEYFSETQRNKGNFPGRFSGRQFSNSRSEMNVSTLELGDSALYLCASSLDSTNYGYTFGSGTRLTVV.

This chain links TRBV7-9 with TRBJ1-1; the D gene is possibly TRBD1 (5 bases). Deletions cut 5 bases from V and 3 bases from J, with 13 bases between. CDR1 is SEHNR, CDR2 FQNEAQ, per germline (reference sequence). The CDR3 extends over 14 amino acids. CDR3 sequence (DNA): TGTGCCAGCAGCCGCTGGGGGGTGGACACTGAAGCTTTCTTT. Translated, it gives CASSRWGVDTEAFF.

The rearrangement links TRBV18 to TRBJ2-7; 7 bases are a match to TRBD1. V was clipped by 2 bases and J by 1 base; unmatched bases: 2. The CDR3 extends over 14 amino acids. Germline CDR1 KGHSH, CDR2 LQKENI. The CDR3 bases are TGTGCCAGCTCACCATCGGGACAGTCCTACGAGCAGTACTTC. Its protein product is CASSPSGQSYEQYF.

The CDR3 nucleotides read TGTGCCAGCAGCAAAACCGGGACAGGAACTTATGGCTACACCTTC. It yields the protein CASSKTGTGTYGYTF. The V gene is TRBV14, the J gene TRBJ1-2; the match to TRBD1 covers 8 bases. The CDR3 is made up of 15 amino acids. Germline CDR1 SGHDN, CDR2 FVKESK. V trimming: 5 bases; J trimming: 5 bases; junction bases outside the gene matches: 10.

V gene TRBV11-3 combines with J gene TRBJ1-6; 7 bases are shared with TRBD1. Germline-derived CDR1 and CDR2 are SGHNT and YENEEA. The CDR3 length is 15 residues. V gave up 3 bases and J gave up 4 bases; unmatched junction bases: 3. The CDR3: CASSFTGDYNSPLHF. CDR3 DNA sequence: TGTGCCAGCAGCTTTACAGGGGATTATAATTCACCCCTCCACTTT. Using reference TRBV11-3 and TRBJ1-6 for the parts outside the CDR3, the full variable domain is EAGVVQSPRYKIIEKKQPVAFWCNPISGHNTLYWYLQNLGQGPELLIRYENEEAVDDSQLPKDRFSAERLKGVDSTLKIQPAELGDSAVYLCASSFTGDYNSPLHFGNGTRLTVT.

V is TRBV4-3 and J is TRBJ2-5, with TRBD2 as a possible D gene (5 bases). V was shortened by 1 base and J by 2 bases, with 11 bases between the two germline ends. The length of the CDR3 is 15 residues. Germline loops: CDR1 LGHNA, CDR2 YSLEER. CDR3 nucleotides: TGCGCCAGCAGCCAAGCCCTGACTATACAAGAGACCCAGTACTTC. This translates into CASSQALTIQETQYF.

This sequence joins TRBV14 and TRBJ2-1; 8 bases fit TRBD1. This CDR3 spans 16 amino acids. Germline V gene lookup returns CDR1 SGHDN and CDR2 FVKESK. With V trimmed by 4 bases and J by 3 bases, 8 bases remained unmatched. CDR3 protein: CASSRAQGVNYNEQFF. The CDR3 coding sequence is TGTGCCAGCAGCCGCGCACAGGGGGTCAACTACAATGAGCAGTTCTTC.

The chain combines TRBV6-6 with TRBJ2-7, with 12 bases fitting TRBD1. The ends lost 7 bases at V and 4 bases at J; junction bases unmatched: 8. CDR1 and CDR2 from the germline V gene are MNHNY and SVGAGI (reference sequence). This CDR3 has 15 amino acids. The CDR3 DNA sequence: TGTGCCAGCACTTCGGGACAGGGGGCGCTTTACGAGCAGTACTTC. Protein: CASTSGQGALYEQYF.

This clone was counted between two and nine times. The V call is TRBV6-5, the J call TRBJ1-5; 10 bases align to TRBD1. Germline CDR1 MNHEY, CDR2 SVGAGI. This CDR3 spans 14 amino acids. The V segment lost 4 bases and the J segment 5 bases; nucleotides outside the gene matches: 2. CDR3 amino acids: CASSSGQGDQPQHF. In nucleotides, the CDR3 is TGTGCCAGCAGTTCCGGACAGGGGGATCAGCCCCAGCATTTT.

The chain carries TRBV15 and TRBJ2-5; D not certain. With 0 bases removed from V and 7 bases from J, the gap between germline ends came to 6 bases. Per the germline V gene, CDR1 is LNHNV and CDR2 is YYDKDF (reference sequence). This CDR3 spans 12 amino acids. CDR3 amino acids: CATSRDRVTQYF. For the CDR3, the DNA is TGTGCCACCAGCAGAGATCGCGTGACCCAGTACTTC. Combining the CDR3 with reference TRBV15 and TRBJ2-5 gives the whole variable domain DAMVIQNPRYQVTQFGKPVTLSCSQTLNHNVMYWYQQKSSQAPKLLFHYYDKDFNNEADTPDNFQSRRPNTSFCFLDIRSPGLGDTAMYLCATSRDRVTQYFGPGTRLLVL.

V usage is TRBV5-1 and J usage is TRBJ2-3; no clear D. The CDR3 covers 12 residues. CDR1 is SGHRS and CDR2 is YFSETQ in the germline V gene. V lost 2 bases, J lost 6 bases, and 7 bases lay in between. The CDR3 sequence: CASSFTRDTQYF. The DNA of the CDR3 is TGCGCCAGCAGCTTTACGCGGGATACGCAGTATTTT.

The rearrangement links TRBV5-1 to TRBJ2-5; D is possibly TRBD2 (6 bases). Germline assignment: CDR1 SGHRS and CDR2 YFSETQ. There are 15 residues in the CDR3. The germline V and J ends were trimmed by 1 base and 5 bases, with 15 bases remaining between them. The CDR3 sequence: CASSLWEAPEETQYF. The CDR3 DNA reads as TGCGCCAGCAGCTTGTGGGAGGCCCCAGAGGAGACCCAGTACTTC.

The CDR3: CASSLGDTNYGYTF. CDR3 DNA: TGTGCCAGCAGCTTAGGGGACACTAACTATGGCTACACCTTC. The chain couples TRBV7-9 to TRBJ1-2; D is perhaps TRBD1 (6 bases). This CDR3 contains 14 residues. Germline-derived CDR1 and CDR2 are SEHNR and FQNEAQ (reference sequence). The V gene lost 1 base and the J gene lost 0 bases, with 6 bases spanning the gap.